What follows are 25 T cell receptor beta chains derived from one specimen sequenced in a study of blood T cell repertoires in COVID-19. Sequenced by immunoSEQ multiplex PCR; TCRdb stores in-frame clones only, minus some. In the table there are some 200,000 clones, roughly 84% of which are singletons. The sequenced sample was peripheral blood. The source of these receptors is a man aged 45-65 years with active or convalescent COVID-19.

V gene TRBV5-1 combines with J gene TRBJ2-5; the match to TRBD1 covers 8 bases. CDR3 length equals 15 residues. Germline V gene lookup returns CDR1 SGHRS and CDR2 YFSETQ. J was trimmed by 5 bases and V by 0 bases; bases with no gene match: 6. The CDR3 region has the DNA TGCGCCAGCAGCTTGGCAGGACAGGGAAGGGAGACCCAGTACTTC. Translated: CASSLAGQGRETQYF. Filled out from reference TRBV5-1 and TRBJ2-5, the complete variable domain reads KAGVTQTPRYLIKTRGQQVTLSCSPISGHRSVSWYQQTPGQGLQFLFEYFSETQRNKGNFPGRFSGRQFSNSRSEMNVSTLELGDSALYLCASSLAGQGRETQYFGPGTRLLVL.

Written as DNA, the CDR3 is TGTGCCAGCAGAATAGCGGGAGGGGAGCAGTTCTTC. Its translation: CASRIAGGEQFF. V is TRBV6-5 and J is TRBJ2-1; 11 bases map to TRBD2. Looked up from germline, CDR1 is MNHEY and CDR2 is SVGAGI. Germline trimming cut 6 bases from V and 10 bases from J; bases unmatched to any gene: 2. The CDR3 is 12 amino acids.

The J gene is TRBJ1-2, the V gene TRBV4-1, with 8 bases that match TRBD1. Trimming at V came to 2 bases and at J to 5 bases, leaving 7 bases not matched to a gene. Germline loops: CDR1 MGHRA, CDR2 YSYEKL. The CDR3 runs 15 residues. CDR3 sequence reads: CASSQQGANRYGYTF. CDR3 coding DNA: TGCGCCAGCAGCCAACAGGGGGCGAACCGATATGGCTACACCTTC.

The J gene is TRBJ1-5, the V gene TRBV28; 11 bases match TRBD1. The germline V gene has CDR1 MDHEN and CDR2 SYDVKM. The CDR3 length is 14 residues. V lost 7 bases and J lost 5; bases outside the gene matches: 4. The CDR3 region has the DNA TGTGCCAGCAAGGGACAGGGGGACTATCAGCCCCAGCATTTT. Translation: CASKGQGDYQPQHF.

The chain combines TRBV30 with TRBJ1-1; D might be TRBD1 (5 bases). Germline CDR1 and CDR2: GTSNPN and SVGIG (reference sequence). The CDR3 consists of 12 residues. V lost 2 bases to trimming and J lost 6 bases, with 10 bases between them. The CDR3 here is CAWSTLTAEAFF. CDR3 coding DNA: TGTGCCTGGAGTACCCTGACAGCTGAAGCTTTCTTT.

Here the CDR3 DNA reads TGTGCCAGCACCAGAACAGGGGCGGGCTATAATTCACCCCTCCACTTT. This codes for CASTRTGAGYNSPLHF. The V gene is TRBV27, the J gene TRBJ1-6; TRBD1 agrees at 7 bases. With 7 bases clipped from V and 3 bases from J, the junction kept 9 bases outside the gene matches. The CDR3 consists of 16 residues. Germline V gene sequence: CDR1 MNHEY, CDR2 SMNVEV (reference sequence).

Worth noting for this clone: Within the sample, other DNA sequences also encode this same CDR3. The genes are TRBV28 and TRBJ2-7, with 7 bases aligning to TRBD1. With 1 base clipped from V and 4 bases from J, the junction kept 7 bases outside the gene matches. The CDR3 consists of 15 residues. Germline CDR1 reads MDHEN; CDR2 reads SYDVKM. The CDR3: CASSLYRGLGYEQYF. Written as DNA, the CDR3 is TGTGCCAGCAGTTTATATAGGGGGCTCGGGTACGAGCAGTACTTC.

The CDR3, as DNA: TGCGCCAGCAGCCAAGACAGACAGCCCGACACCATATATTTT. Translation: CASSQDRQPDTIYF. This chain links TRBV4-1 with TRBJ1-3; possibly TRBD1 for D (5 bases). Trimming left V 0 bases short and J 8 bases short, with 11 bases between. The CDR3 has 14 residues. The V gene's germline CDR1 is MGHRA and CDR2 YSYEKL.

For this clone: Other DNA sequences in this specimen translate into the identical CDR3. The chain links TRBV9 to TRBJ2-7, with 7 nucleotides matching TRBD2. The trim removed 5 bases at V and 6 bases at J, leaving 14 bases unmatched. Germline values: CDR1 SGDLS, CDR2 YYNGEE. The CDR3 length is 15 residues. CDR3 bases: TGTGCCAGCAGTGCCAGCGGGGACCTCATAGGCGAGCAGTACTTC. It codes for CASSASGDLIGEQYF.

The CDR3 reads CAISVGTGGQPQHF. The CDR3 region has the DNA TGTGCCATCAGTGTCGGGACAGGTGGTCAGCCCCAGCATTTT. The rearrangement links TRBV10-3 to TRBJ1-5, with 8 nucleotides matching TRBD1. The CDR3 is 14 amino acids. Trimming took 4 bases from V and 6 from J; bases not matched to a gene: 5. Germline values: CDR1 ENHRY, CDR2 SYGVKD.

V is TRBV7-8 and J is TRBJ2-2; TRBD2 matches 11 bases. This CDR3 is 15 amino acids long. CDR1 is SGHVS and CDR2 is FQNEAQ in the germline V gene. V lost 0 bases, J lost 7 bases, and 1 base stayed unmatched. The DNA of the CDR3 is TGTGCCAGCAGCTTAGCGGGACTAGCGGACGGGGAGCTGTTTTTT. Translated, it gives CASSLAGLADGELFF.

The chain links TRBV28 to TRBJ1-6, with 7 bases lining up with TRBD1. CDR1 is MDHEN and CDR2 is SYDVKM in the germline V gene. The CDR3 is 14 amino acids. Losses at the gene ends were 6 bases for V and 5 bases for J; bases not matched to a gene: 4. DNA of the CDR3: TGTGCCAGCAGGACAGGGATCCATAATTCACCCCTCCACTTT. This encodes CASRTGIHNSPLHF.

The chain carries TRBV5-6 and TRBJ2-7; maybe TRBD1 (6 bases). The CDR3 extends over 18 amino acids. The V gene lost 2 bases and the J gene lost 2 bases, with 23 bases spanning the gap. CDR1 is SGHDT, CDR2 YYEEEE, per germline. The CDR3: CASSFTSFARGTTYEQYF. For the CDR3, the DNA is TGTGCCAGCAGCTTTACGAGTTTTGCGAGGGGGACGACCTACGAGCAGTACTTC.

This clone was counted between two and nine times. The chain has TRBV2 and TRBJ1-1, with 7 bases matching TRBD1. The junction had 4 bases not matched to a gene; V was cut back by 4 bases and J by 5 bases. This CDR3 contains 13 residues. The germline V gene encodes CDR1 SNHLY and CDR2 FYNNEI. The CDR3 DNA reads TGTGCCAGCAGTGCGCAGGGGGGAACTGAAGCTTTCTTT. This encodes CASSAQGGTEAFF.

This chain connects TRBV3-1 (or the pseudogene TRBV3-2) to TRBJ1-1; D gene ambiguous. Trimming removed 1 base at V and 11 bases at J, with 14 bases between. Germline V gene sequence: CDR1 LGHDT, CDR2 YNNKEL (reference sequence). The CDR3 loop spans 13 amino acids. Here the CDR3 reads CASSQGLLRAAFF. The CDR3, as DNA: TGTGCCAGCAGCCAAGGCCTTCTAAGAGCCGCTTTCTTT.

The chain recombines TRBV7-3 with TRBJ2-7; 12 bases are shared with TRBD2. V gave up 1 base and J gave up 11 bases; unmatched junction bases: 6. CDR1 and CDR2 from the germline V gene are SGHTA and FQGTGA. The CDR3 is 14 residues long. In nucleotides, the CDR3 is TGTGCCAGCAGCTTAAACAGACTAGCGGGAGAAAAGTACTTC. This encodes CASSLNRLAGEKYF.

The chain recombines TRBV5-1 with TRBJ1-6, with 7 bases fitting TRBD1. The CDR3 has 13 residues. Trimming cost V 2 bases and J 8 bases; bases outside gene matches: 1. Germline CDR1 and CDR2: SGHRS and YFSETQ. CDR3 residues: CASSFGQDSPLHF. CDR3 nucleotides: TGCGCCAGCAGCTTCGGACAGGATTCACCCCTCCACTTT.

The rearrangement links TRBV19 to TRBJ1-5; TRBD1 aligns across 12 bases. Germline trimming cut 10 bases from V and 5 bases from J; bases unmatched to any gene: 6. CDR1 is LNHDA, CDR2 SQIVND, per germline (reference sequence). The CDR3 has 14 amino acids. CDR3: CATRDRGPYQPQHF. The CDR3 bases are TGTGCCACCAGGGACAGGGGGCCTTATCAGCCCCAGCATTTT. The whole variable domain, filled in from reference TRBV19 and TRBJ1-5, reads DGGITQSPKYLFRKEGQNVTLSCEQNLNHDAMYWYRQDPGQGLRLIYYSQIVNDFQKGDIAEGYSVSREKKESFPLTVTSAQKNPTAFYLCATRDRGPYQPQHFGDGTRLSIL.

The chain has TRBV3-1 (or the pseudogene TRBV3-2) and TRBJ2-1, with 7 bases identical to TRBD1. The CDR3 totals 16 residues. Germline values: CDR1 LGHDT, CDR2 YNNKEL (reference sequence). The J segment lost 7 bases and the V segment lost 4 bases, leaving 13 bases of the junction unmatched. The CDR3 nucleotides read TGTGCCAGCAGCCCTGACAGGGAAGGGTTGGCAAATGAGCAGTTCTTC. As protein: CASSPDREGLANEQFF.

J is TRBJ1-5 and V is TRBV27; TRBD1 aligns across 9 bases. The CDR3 is 15 amino acids. The J segment lost 7 bases and the V segment lost 4 bases, leaving 8 bases of the junction unmatched. In germline, CDR1 is MNHEY, CDR2 SMNVEV (reference sequence). The CDR3 nucleotides are TGTGCCAGCAGTTCCGGGACAGGGTCTTGGCAGCCCCAGCATTTT. Translated, it gives CASSSGTGSWQPQHF.

This sequence joins TRBV18 and TRBJ2-1; possibly TRBD1 for D (6 bases). This CDR3 spans 12 amino acids. The V end lost 6 bases, the J end lost 9 bases, and 12 bases lay between the germline ends. From germline, CDR1 is KGHSH and CDR2 LQKENI. In DNA form, the CDR3 reads TGTGCCAGCTCCCACAGGGCCCGTGAGCAGTTCTTC. It codes for CASSHRAREQFF.

This sequence joins TRBV7-2 and TRBJ2-1; TRBD2 is a possible D gene (7 bases). The germline V and J ends were trimmed by 3 bases and 5 bases, with 8 bases remaining between them. The CDR3 spans 13 residues. Germline V gene data show CDR1 as SGHTA and CDR2 as FQGNSA. The CDR3 DNA reads as TGTGCCAGCAGCTTGGGGGGGCACAATGAGCAGTTCTTC. It translates to CASSLGGHNEQFF.

The V call is TRBV2, the J call TRBJ2-3, with D possibly TRBD2 on 6 matching bases. The CDR3 extends over 16 amino acids. Germline V gene lookup returns CDR1 SNHLY and CDR2 FYNNEI. V lost 5 bases and J lost 2, with 17 bases in between. The DNA for the CDR3 is TGTGCCAGCAGTACCTCGGGACTCTTTTCCACAGATACGCAGTATTTT. It codes for CASSTSGLFSTDTQYF. Complete variable domain (other parts from reference TRBV2 and TRBJ2-3): EPEVTQTPSHQVTQMGQEVILRCVPISNHLYFYWYRQILGQKVEFLVSFYNNEISEKSEIFDDQFSVERPDGSNFTLKIRSTKLEDSAMYFCASSTSGLFSTDTQYFGPGTRLTVL.

This chain uses TRBV10-3 with TRBJ2-3; 9 bases map to TRBD2. CDR1 and CDR2 from the germline V gene are ENHRY and SYGVKD. The CDR3 spans 16 residues. The V segment lost 4 bases and the J segment 8 bases; nucleotides outside the gene matches: 13. The CDR3 coding sequence is TGTGCCATCAGTGGCGTTAGCGGGGGAGGAGAGGCTACGCAGTATTTT. As protein: CAISGVSGGGEATQYF.

V and J are TRBV7-2 and TRBJ2-7; D is perhaps TRBD1 (6 bases). The CDR3 extends over 13 amino acids. Looked up from germline, CDR1 is SGHTA and CDR2 is FQGNSA. V was cut by 1 base and J by 7 bases, with 11 bases left in between. In DNA, the CDR3 is TGTGCCAGCAGCTTAGAGGTGGGGACAGAGCAGTACTTC. Its protein is CASSLEVGTEQYF.